Listed here are 31 T cell receptor beta chains from one sample, sequenced in a study of blood T cells in healthy people across ages (dated by TCRdb to the mid-2010s). Libraries were built with 5' RACE. Sequencing was performed on an Illumina HiSeq 2500. A second PCR of about 6 to 11 cycles was performed with a sample-barcoded 5' primer and a J-beta primer mix. TCRdb reworked the public reads: Q25 trimming with fastp, MiXCR clone assembly, productive beta chains retained. Rows merge per CDR3 protein into single entries with the most common DNA and genes. Recorded for this sample are roughly 1,700,000 distinct CDR3 sequences; approximately 30% of them occurred a single time. In total, the top ten clones hold about 8% of the sample. Sequences were obtained from blood. The receptor set was obtained from a woman aged 25 to 39 in good health.

The chain is built from TRBV6-2 or TRBV6-3 and TRBJ2-1; D gene uncertain. This CDR3 is 11 amino acids long. Trimming removed 4 bases from V and 8 bases from J, with 6 bases in between. Germline loops: CDR1 MNHEY, CDR2 SVGEGT. The CDR3 DNA follows: TGTGCCAGCAGTTCCTGGGATGAGCAGTTCTTC. Its protein product is CASSSWDEQFF.

The table lists this clonotype with a few counts. This chain joins TRBV10-3 and TRBJ1-1, with TRBD1 as a possible D gene (5 bases). With 3 bases removed from V and 2 bases from J, the gap between germline ends came to 13 bases. CDR3 length equals 15 residues. The germline gives CDR1 ENHRY, CDR2 SYGVKD. The CDR3 DNA is TGTGCCATCAGTGACCCGGGACGTCCCAACACTGAAGCTTTCTTT. It is translated as CAISDPGRPNTEAFF.

Notes on this clonotype: A read error is possible here, since a much larger clone lies one base away. The J gene is TRBJ2-7, the V gene TRBV20-1; tentatively, D is TRBD1 (6 bases). The CDR3 spans 14 residues. CDR1 and CDR2 from the germline V gene are DFQATT and SNEGSKA (reference sequence). The V end lost 0 bases, the J end lost 6 bases, and 15 bases lay between the germline ends. Here the CDR3 reads CSARDLPTGCEQYF. CDR3 coding DNA: TGCAGTGCTAGAGATCTGCCGACAGGCTGCGAGCAGTACTTC.

A remark on this clonotype: This could be a read error, since a much larger clone is one nucleotide away. The rearrangement links TRBV7-2 to TRBJ2-4; 14 bases fit TRBD2. The CDR3 spans 14 residues. The germline CDR1 and CDR2 sequences are SGHTA and FQGNSA. The J segment lost 13 bases and the V segment lost 7 bases, leaving 9 bases of the junction unmatched. The CDR3 coding sequence is TGTGCCAGCAACCGGGGACTAGCGGGGGAAGAGCAGTACTTC. Its protein product is CASNRGLAGEEQYF.

Many counts were recorded for this clonotype. The rearrangement joins TRBV4-3 to TRBJ2-7, with D possibly called TRBD1 or TRBD2 (5 bases each). Germline CDR1 is LGHNA and CDR2 is YSLEER. The germline V and J ends were trimmed by 0 bases and 3 bases, with 12 bases remaining between them. The CDR3 is made up of 15 amino acids. CDR3 protein: CASSQDAGTVYEQYF. As DNA, the CDR3 is TGCGCCAGCAGCCAAGATGCTGGGACGGTCTACGAGCAGTACTTC.

This clonotype was observed a handful of times. The junction shows a germline mismatch at one end, possibly a read error. The chain combines TRBV5-1 with TRBJ1-2; TRBD1 is a possible D gene (5 bases). In germline, CDR1 is SGHRS, CDR2 YFSETQ. The CDR3 runs 16 residues. The CDR3 spells CASSRGTFVSNYDYTF. The CDR3 nucleotides are TGCGCCAGCAGCAGAGGGACTTTCGTCAGCAACTATGACTACACCTTC.

This clonotype has ten or more counts. The CDR3 region has the DNA TGCGCCAGCAGCTTGGCTAGCGGGACCTTTAGTGAGCAGTTCTTC. Residues: CASSLASGTFSEQFF. The rearrangement links TRBV5-1 to TRBJ2-1; 9 bases agree with TRBD2. V gave up 0 bases and J gave up 9 bases; unmatched junction bases: 7. The CDR3 totals 15 residues. Germline lookup yields CDR1 SGHRS and CDR2 YFSETQ.

This clonotype showed up many times. The chain is built from TRBV20-1 and TRBJ2-5, with TRBD1 identical over 8 bases. The CDR3 has 14 amino acids. Germline V lookup: CDR1 DFQATT, CDR2 SNEGSKA (reference sequence). After removal of 6 bases from V and 4 bases from J, the junction contained 10 bases not matched to a gene. This CDR3 is CSAPGQAFGETQYF. The CDR3 bases are TGCAGTGCCCCGGGACAGGCTTTTGGAGAGACCCAGTACTTC.

About this clonotype: A much larger clone differs from this one at a single base, so this may be a read error. V usage is TRBV6-2 or TRBV6-3 and J usage is TRBJ2-5; possible D gene TRBD2, 5 bases. Per germline, CDR1 MNHEY and CDR2 SVGEGT. Trimming removed 5 bases from V and 7 bases from J, with 11 bases in between. The CDR3 extends over 12 amino acids. DNA for the CDR3: TGTGCCAGCAGTGAGGTAGGAGGGACCCAGTACTTC. Protein sequence: CASSEVGGTQYF.

This clonotype was seen a few times. The chain carries TRBV5-1 and TRBJ2-1, with no clear D. Trimming shortened V by 1 base and J by 8 bases, and 19 bases separated the two germline ends. The CDR3 consists of 16 residues. The germline V gene encodes CDR1 SGHRS and CDR2 YFSETQ. The CDR3 protein is CASSLNVGTVRDEQFF. CDR3 in DNA: TGCGCCAGCAGCTTGAACGTGGGCACCGTTAGGGATGAGCAGTTCTTC.

This clonotype has only a few counts. This chain joins TRBV18 and TRBJ2-7; a weak D match, TRBD1 (6 bases). Deletions cut 3 bases from V and 0 bases from J, with 9 bases between. The CDR3 consists of 14 residues. In germline, CDR1 is KGHSH, CDR2 LQKENI. CDR3 sequence: CASSPIRGSYEQYF. The CDR3 region has the DNA TGTGCCAGCTCACCGATCAGGGGCTCCTACGAGCAGTACTTC. The full variable domain, its missing parts supplied by reference TRBV18 and TRBJ2-7, is NAGVMQNPRHLVRRRGQEARLRCSPMKGHSHVYWYRQLPEEGLKFMVYLQKENIIDESGMPKERFSAEFPKEGPSILRIQQVVRGDSAAYFCASSPIRGSYEQYFGPGTRLTVT.

This chain connects TRBV5-5 to TRBJ1-2; D remains unclear. This CDR3 comprises 13 residues. Trimming stripped 3 bases from V and 4 bases from J, with 10 bases between. From germline, CDR1 is SGHKS and CDR2 YYEKEE (reference sequence). The CDR3 sequence is CASSSVPLYGYTF. In DNA, the CDR3 is TGTGCCAGCAGCTCCGTACCGCTCTATGGCTACACCTTC.

This clonotype showed up just a few times. J is TRBJ2-3 and V is TRBV5-1, with 8 bases identical to TRBD1. Germline CDR1 is SGHRS and CDR2 is YFSETQ. CDR3 length equals 17 residues. The V gene end was trimmed by 4 bases and the J gene end by 2 bases; junction bases not matched to a gene: 12. CDR3 DNA: TGCGCCAGCAGCCAGTCTGGGACAGGCTTTGACACAGATACGCAGTATTTT. It encodes CASSQSGTGFDTDTQYF.

The chain links TRBV2 to TRBJ1-2; maybe TRBD1 (6 bases). CDR1 is SNHLY, CDR2 FYNNEI, per germline. This CDR3 region has 14 residues. The V end lost 5 bases, the J end lost 2 bases, and 12 bases lay between the germline ends. CDR3 sequence reads: CASSRDIINYGYTF. The DNA of the CDR3 is TGTGCCAGCAGTCGGGACATCATCAACTATGGCTACACCTTC.

In this sample, this clonotype turned up once. Its ends do not fully match the called genes, so a read error is possible. V gene TRBV5-1 combines with J gene TRBJ2-1; D gene uncertain. The CDR3 consists of 16 residues. Germline CDR1 is SGHRS and CDR2 is YFSETQ. The CDR3 bases are TGCGCCTGCAGCCAAGAAAAGAAAAGCTCCTACAATGAGCAGTTCTTC. The encoded protein is CACSQEKKSSYNEQFF.

The CDR3 DNA follows: TGTGCCACCAGCAGAGACCTTGCTAGCGAGCAGTTCTTC. Its translation is CATSRDLASEQFF. The J gene is TRBJ2-1, the V gene TRBV15; tentatively, D is TRBD2 (5 bases). The CDR3 length is 13 residues. V dropped 0 bases and J dropped 10 bases, with 10 bases sitting between them. Germline V lookup: CDR1 LNHNV, CDR2 YYDKDF (reference sequence). The variable domain in full, with the rest retrieved from reference TRBV15 and TRBJ2-1, is DAMVIQNPRYQVTQFGKPVTLSCSQTLNHNVMYWYQQKSSQAPKLLFHYYDKDFNNEADTPDNFQSRRPNTSFCFLDIRSPGLGDTAMYLCATSRDLASEQFFGPGTRLTVL.

This chain connects TRBV20-1 to TRBJ2-3; no clear D. In germline, CDR1 is DFQATT, CDR2 SNEGSKA (reference sequence). The CDR3 consists of 17 residues. V dropped 3 bases and J dropped 1 base, with 20 bases sitting between them. DNA for the CDR3: TGCAGTGCTAGCGCCCCGTTAGGCTCAGCAGGCACAGATACGCAGTATTTT. Its translation is CSASAPLGSAGTDTQYF.

This clonotype was observed a single time. The chain combines TRBV11-2 with TRBJ2-1; 9 bases agree with TRBD2. This CDR3 is 15 amino acids long. V lost 2 bases, J lost 10 bases, and 9 bases stayed unmatched. Germline V gives CDR1 SGHAT, CDR2 FQNNGV. CDR3 coding DNA: TGTGCCAGCAGCTTACCGGAGCGGGGGGCAGACGAGCAGTTCTTC. Its translation: CASSLPERGADEQFF.

The chain has TRBV20-1 and TRBJ1-2; D is uncertain. Germline assignment: CDR1 DFQATT and CDR2 SNEGSKA (reference sequence). CDR3 length equals 14 residues. V was shortened by 3 bases and J by 7 bases, with 18 bases between the two germline ends. CDR3 sequence reads: CSARTHAGTFGYTF. CDR3 nucleotide sequence: TGCAGTGCTAGGACTCATGCTGGAACGTTTGGCTACACCTTC.

The table lists this clonotype with a few counts. This chain joins TRBV6-2 or TRBV6-3 and TRBJ2-1; D is unresolved. The germline V gene encodes CDR1 MNHEY and CDR2 SVGEGT. The CDR3 has 13 amino acids. Deletions cut 3 bases from V and 7 bases from J, with 10 bases between. CDR3 coding DNA: TGTGCCAGCAGTTATTTGGAAAAGAATGAGCAGTTCTTC. Translated: CASSYLEKNEQFF.

The chain uses TRBV25-1 and TRBJ1-3; no clear D. Germline CDR1 MGHDK, CDR2 SYGVNS. The CDR3 loop spans 15 amino acids. V was trimmed by 1 base and J by 8 bases, leaving 15 bases between them. The CDR3 nucleotides read TGTGCCAGCAGTGAATTCTCCCCGGGGAGGGACACCATATATTTT. Translation: CASSEFSPGRDTIYF.

The chain links TRBV20-1 to TRBJ2-1; TRBD2 agrees at 11 bases. This CDR3 comprises 16 residues. After removal of 6 bases from V and 4 bases from J, the junction contained 11 bases not matched to a gene. Germline loops: CDR1 DFQATT, CDR2 SNEGSKA (reference sequence). CDR3 DNA sequence: TGCAGTGCGGAACGTACTAGCGGGAGAAGATACAATGAGCAGTTCTTC. Translation: CSAERTSGRRYNEQFF.

This clonotype was observed many times. CDR3 protein: CASSLGGSYYEQYF. The CDR3 nucleotides are TGTGCCAGCAGCTTAGGAGGATCATACTACGAGCAGTACTTC. V is TRBV11-2 and J is TRBJ2-7; D ambiguous. The CDR3 loop spans 14 amino acids. Germline CDR1 reads SGHAT; CDR2 reads FQNNGV. Trimming cost V 1 base and J 3 bases, with 10 bases left between them.

This clonotype was seen only a few times. The CDR3 here is CSAPPTSISYNEQFF. The DNA of the CDR3 is TGCAGTGCTCCACCGACTAGCATCTCCTACAATGAGCAGTTCTTC. The chain is built from TRBV20-1 and TRBJ2-1; the match to TRBD2 covers 7 bases. The junction had 7 bases not matched to a gene; V was cut back by 5 bases and J by 0 bases. The CDR3 length is 15 residues. Germline V gene sequence: CDR1 DFQATT, CDR2 SNEGSKA (reference sequence).

This clonotype was picked up many times. CDR3 coding DNA: TGTGCCAGCAGTTACGTCCGAAACATTCAGTACTTC. It specifies CASSYVRNIQYF. The chain links TRBV6-2 or TRBV6-3 to TRBJ2-4, with D unclear. Germline CDR1 reads MNHEY; CDR2 reads SVGEGT. The CDR3 length is 12 residues. Between the trimmed V and J ends, which lost 2 bases and 6 bases, there was a span of 5 bases.

As regards this clonotype: Being one base from a much bigger clone, this may be a read error. The chain couples TRBV20-1 to TRBJ2-5; no clear D gene. This CDR3 contains 13 residues. Per germline, CDR1 DFQATT and CDR2 SNEGSKA (reference sequence). The ends were cut back, 7 bases at V and 4 bases at J, with 16 bases in the middle. The CDR3 bases are TGCAGTGTTAGGAGACTGACACCAGAGACCCAGTACTTC. Translating gives CSVRRLTPETQYF.

Many counts were recorded for this clonotype. The rearrangement links TRBV7-3 to TRBJ2-3; D not resolved. Germline loops: CDR1 SGHTA, CDR2 FQGTGA. With 2 bases removed from V and 3 bases from J, the gap between germline ends came to 6 bases. CDR3 length: 13 amino acids. CDR3 sequence (DNA): TGTGCCAGCAGCTTATTCGAAACAGATACGCAGTATTTT. Amino acid sequence: CASSLFETDTQYF.

The chain joins TRBV6-1 to TRBJ1-2; 8 nucleotides line up with TRBD1. J lost 10 bases, V lost 11 bases, and 12 bases had no gene match. The germline V gene encodes CDR1 MNHNS and CDR2 SASEGT. This CDR3 has 12 amino acids. As DNA, the CDR3 is TGTGCCGATAGGACAGGGCTGTTAGACTACACCTTC. Translating gives CADRTGLLDYTF.

The table lists this clonotype with a few counts. The chain has TRBV20-1 and TRBJ2-6, with D possibly being TRBD2 (5 bases). V was shortened by 5 bases and J by 2 bases, with 16 bases between the two germline ends. This CDR3 spans 16 amino acids. CDR1 is DFQATT, CDR2 SNEGSKA, per germline (reference sequence). The CDR3 sequence: CSALRGQRTGANVLTF. Written as DNA, the CDR3 is TGCAGTGCTCTTCGAGGGCAGAGGACTGGGGCCAACGTCCTGACTTTC.

The V and J genes are TRBV5-6 and TRBJ2-7, with TRBD1 matching over 7 bases. From germline, CDR1 is SGHDT and CDR2 YYEEEE. The CDR3 spans 14 residues. The V segment lost 0 bases and the J segment 6 bases; nucleotides outside the gene matches: 6. CDR3 loop: CASSLGGQTCEQYF. Here the CDR3 DNA reads TGTGCCAGCAGCTTGGGGGGACAGACCTGCGAGCAGTACTTC.

This clonotype has at least ten counts. The chain is built from TRBV20-1 and TRBJ2-4, with 9 nucleotides matching TRBD1. The CDR3 runs 13 residues. Germline CDR1 DFQATT, CDR2 SNEGSKA (reference sequence). Trimming took 3 bases from V and 7 from J; bases not matched to a gene: 4. CDR3 amino acids: CSASLGQGNIQYF. The CDR3 nucleotides are TGCAGTGCTAGTCTCGGACAGGGGAACATTCAGTACTTC.